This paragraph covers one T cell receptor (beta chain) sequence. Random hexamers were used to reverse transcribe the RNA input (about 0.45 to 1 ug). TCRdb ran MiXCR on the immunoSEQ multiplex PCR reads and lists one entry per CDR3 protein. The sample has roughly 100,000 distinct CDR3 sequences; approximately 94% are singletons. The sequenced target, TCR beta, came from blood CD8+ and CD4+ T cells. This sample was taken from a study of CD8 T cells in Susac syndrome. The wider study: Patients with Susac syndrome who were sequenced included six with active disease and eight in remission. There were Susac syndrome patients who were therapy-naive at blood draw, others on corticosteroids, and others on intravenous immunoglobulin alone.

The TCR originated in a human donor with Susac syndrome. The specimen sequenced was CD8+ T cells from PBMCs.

The CDR3 sequence is CASTPTSPREQYF. CDR3 nucleotides: TGTGCCAGCACCCCGACTAGCCCCCGCGAGCAGTACTTC. The chain links TRBV12-3 or TRBV12-4 to TRBJ2-7, with TRBD2 matching 7 bases. Germline trimming cut 7 bases from V and 6 bases from J; bases unmatched to any gene: 9. This CDR3 region has 13 residues.